This T cell receptor beta chain is from a study of cytomegalovirus exposure and HLA in healthy donors. Turning to the study itself: Findings of an earlier analysis included more than 90 million unique TCR beta sequences from 190 million or so T cells.

On this clone itself: Antigen: not known.

Study-wide findings and caveats: When presence/absence was analysed, sequencing depth was taken to be roughly uniform across donors. Common viral pathogens seemed to be connected with several of the most significant clusters, according to a later analysis. It was shown in a later analysis that HLA-associated TCR beta chains were more clonally expanded than other, equally common chains.

Primers included in the PCR were 60 Vbeta and 13 Jbeta primers. TCRdb's table, derived via immunoSEQ multiplex PCR, lists solely in-frame clones and lacks some. The data hold 65,000 or so clones, with approximately 60% observed a single time. The sample comprised PBMCs. This TCR derives from a man aged 25 to 45 in good health and CMV-seronegative.

CDR3 bases: TGTGCCAGCAGCGTAGGGGACAGCTCCAATGAGCAGTTCTTC. It codes for CASSVGDSSNEQFF. This chain joins TRBV9 and TRBJ2-1, with 7 positions matching TRBD1. The CDR3 totals 14 residues. Germline trimming cut 0 bases from V and 6 bases from J; bases unmatched to any gene: 3. Germline V gene sequence: CDR1 SGDLS, CDR2 YYNGEE.